Listed below are T cell receptor beta chains from one sample, sequenced in a study of blood T cell repertoires in COVID-19. Clones were read by immunoSEQ multiplex PCR, and TCRdb kept only the in-frame ones, dropping some. Here the sample spans about 58,000 clones, around 86% being singletons. Sequencing was performed on peripheral blood. The receptors shown here come from a human donor with active COVID-19. The donor label of this sample is uncertain. CDR3s include the opening cysteine and the closing phenylalanine or tryptophan. Fields, in order: clone size, J gene, D gene, V gene, CDR3 protein, CDR3 DNA. The D gene is left open where the match is weak. For some rows the clone size is stated as once, few or many, or as a class when expanded; others skip it.

>NA|TRBJ1-2|NA|TRBV18
CASSLTANYGYTF
TGTGCCAGCTCACTGACAGCTAACTATGGCTACACCTTC
>NA|TRBJ1-4|NA|TRBV7-9
CASSLSRGGNEKLFF
TGTGCCAGCAGCTTATCGAGAGGGGGTAATGAAAAACTGTTTTTT
>NA|TRBJ1-2|NA|TRBV5-6
CASSLLQGSGYTF
TGTGCCAGCAGCTTGTTACAGGGCAGCGGCTACACCTTC
>once|TRBJ2-3|NA|TRBV28
CASSSYILGTDTQYF
TGTGCCAGCAGTTCATATATACTAGGCACAGATACGCAGTATTTT
>NA|TRBJ1-2|NA|TRBV4-1
CASSQEQLSNYGYTF
TGCGCCAGCAGCCAAGAACAGCTCTCTAACTATGGCTACACCTTC
>NA|TRBJ1-1|NA|TRBV19
CASTTDSASTNTEAFF
TGTGCCAGTACCACCGACTCGGCCTCTACGAACACTGAAGCTTTCTTT
>NA|TRBJ1-1|NA|TRBV2
CASSELEDTEAFF
TGTGCCAGCAGTGAATTAGAAGACACTGAAGCTTTCTTT
>NA|TRBJ2-7|NA|TRBV7-3
CASSLESQGGVKYF
TGTGCCAGCAGCTTAGAATCCCAGGGTGGGGTAAAGTACTTC
>NA|TRBJ2-3|NA|TRBV27
CASSPPGGAPGQYF
TGTGCCAGCAGTCCACCCGGCGGGGCCCCCGGGCAGTATTTT
>NA|TRBJ2-1|TRBD2|TRBV5-1
CASSLAGLAGLRNEQFF
TGCGCCAGCAGCTTGGCAGGACTAGCGGGTCTTCGCAATGAGCAGTTCTTC
>NA|TRBJ1-2|NA|TRBV7-2
CASSLYGRDTRGYTF
TGTGCCAGCAGCTTATATGGCAGGGACACTCGTGGCTACACCTTC
>NA|TRBJ2-2|NA|TRBV4-2
CASSPGGNTGELFF
TGTGCCAGCAGTCCCGGGGGGAACACCGGGGAGCTGTTTTTT
>NA|TRBJ2-1|TRBD2|TRBV5-1
CASSSQTSLGNEQFF
TGCGCCAGCAGCTCCCAGACTAGCCTGGGTAATGAGCAGTTCTTC
>NA|TRBJ2-7|NA|TRBV5-6
CASSLAYRRGGYEQYF
TGTGCCAGCAGCTTGGCTTATCGCAGGGGTGGCTACGAGCAGTACTTC
>NA|TRBJ2-7|NA|TRBV27
CASSLAGPGEQYF
TGTGCCAGCAGTTTAGCGGGCCCTGGCGAGCAGTACTTC
>NA|TRBJ2-1|TRBD1|TRBV10-3
CAISRTGEKPYNEQFF
TGTGCCATCAGTCGGACAGGGGAAAAACCCTACAATGAGCAGTTCTTC
>NA|TRBJ2-3|TRBD2|TRBV30
CAWSSGLAANF
TGTGCCTGGAGTTCGGGACTAGCGGCTAATTTT
>NA|TRBJ2-6|NA|TRBV6-5
CASSLTGTGANVLTF
TGTGCCAGCAGTCTTACAGGGACCGGGGCCAACGTCCTGACTTTC
>NA|TRBJ2-5|TRBD1|TRBV5-4
CASSIGQGETQYF
TGTGCCAGCAGTATCGGACAGGGAGAGACCCAGTACTTC
>few|TRBJ2-7|NA|TRBV27
CASSHQPGEGYEQYF
TGTGCCAGCAGTCACCAGCCAGGGGAGGGTTACGAGCAGTACTTC
>NA|TRBJ2-3|NA|TRBV9
CASGRGDGTTQYF
TGTGCCAGCGGGAGGGGGGATGGTACTACGCAGTATTTT
>NA|TRBJ2-7|NA|TRBV21-1
CASSCSPSQGYEQYF
TGTGCCAGCAGCTGCAGTCCCTCCCAGGGATACGAGCAGTACTTC
>NA|TRBJ2-1|NA|TRBV6-6
CASRITTQGNEQFF
TGTGCCAGCAGAATCACCACACAGGGTAATGAGCAGTTCTTC
>NA|TRBJ1-1|NA|TRBV2
CASSVEGYTEAFF
TGTGCCAGCAGTGTGGAGGGGTATACTGAAGCTTTCTTT
>NA|TRBJ1-4|NA|TRBV6-2/TRBV6-3
CASSYRVPLDEKLFF
TGTGCCAGCAGTTACCGTGTCCCCCTCGATGAAAAACTGTTTTTT
>NA|TRBJ1-2|TRBD1|TRBV3-1/TRBV3-2
CASSQGGTGYGYGYTF
TGTGCCAGCAGCCAAGGGGGGACAGGGTATGGCTATGGCTACACCTTC
>NA|TRBJ2-7|TRBD2|TRBV4-1
CASSRRDRTSNEQYF
TGCGCCAGCAGCCGGAGGGACCGGACTAGCAACGAGCAGTACTTC
>NA|TRBJ1-1|NA|TRBV11-3
CASSPRTWNTEAFF
TGTGCCAGCAGCCCGAGGACATGGAACACTGAAGCTTTCTTT
>once|TRBJ2-7|TRBD2|TRBV5-1
CASSPPSGGGSYEQYF
TGCGCCAGCAGCCCTCCTAGCGGGGGGGGGTCCTACGAGCAGTACTTC
>NA|TRBJ2-6|NA|TRBV7-8
CASSLLGARANVLTF
TGTGCCAGCAGCTTATTAGGAGCCAGGGCCAACGTCCTGACTTTC
>NA|TRBJ1-5|NA|TRBV2
CASSEESTGGQPQHF
TGTGCCAGCAGTGAAGAGTCGACAGGTGGGCAGCCCCAGCATTTT
>NA|TRBJ1-6|NA|TRBV6-5
CASSYSRESPLHF
TGTGCCAGCAGTTACTCTAGGGAGTCACCCCTCCACTTT
>NA|TRBJ2-7|NA|TRBV27
CASSYAAGERTYEQYF
TGTGCCAGCAGTTATGCCGCAGGGGAGAGGACCTACGAGCAGTACTTC
>NA|TRBJ2-5|TRBD2|TRBV25-1
CASTNTGGSGETQYF
TGTGCCAGCACCAATACGGGGGGGAGCGGGGAGACCCAGTACTTC
>NA|TRBJ1-2|TRBD1|TRBV11-2
CASSLGQGNGYTF
TGTGCCAGCAGCTTAGGACAGGGGAACGGCTACACCTTC
>NA|TRBJ2-3|NA|TRBV5-1
CASSLRSGGPSTDTQYF
TGCGCCAGCAGCTTGCGTAGCGGAGGGCCTAGCACAGATACGCAGTATTTT
>NA|TRBJ1-2|NA|TRBV11-2
CASSLEGRVNYGYTF
TGTGCCAGCAGCTTAGAAGGCAGGGTTAACTATGGCTACACCTTC
>NA|TRBJ2-3|TRBD1|TRBV5-4
CASSLPGQAWADTQYF
TGTGCCAGCAGCTTGCCGGGACAGGCATGGGCAGATACGCAGTATTTT
>NA|TRBJ2-7|NA|TRBV6-5
CASSTGSHEQYF
TGTGCCAGCAGTACAGGTTCCCACGAGCAGTACTTC
>NA|TRBJ1-2|TRBD1|TRBV2
CASSERRGQGNYGYTF
TGTGCCAGCAGTGAACGCAGGGGACAGGGTAACTATGGCTACACCTTC
>NA|TRBJ2-3|TRBD1|TRBV6-5
CASSLRQGGQYF
TGTGCCAGCAGTCTTCGACAGGGCGGGCAGTATTTT
>NA|TRBJ2-2|TRBD2|TRBV5-1
CASSFSGGRNTGELFF
TGCGCCAGCAGCTTTAGCGGGGGGAGGAACACCGGGGAGCTGTTTTTT